Listed here is a single TCR beta chain. This specimen belongs to a study of T cells expressing NK-cell markers. Study information: In sorted CD3+CD56+NKG2C+, CD3+CD56+NKG2C- and CD3+CD56-NKG2C+ T cells, TCR beta repertoires were obtained.

TCRdb re-called the 5' RACE reads, yielding one record per CDR3 amino acid sequence without DNA. The sample totals 550,000 to 600,000 distinct CDR3 sequences. The CDR3 length is 18 residues. Germline V gene data show CDR1 as SGHAT and CDR2 as FQDESV (reference sequence). Sequenced material: blood T cells: a sorted CD56 or NKG2C T cell subset, CD4+ or CD8+ T cells, or bulk PBMC T cells (not recorded which). The sequence was obtained from a man between 18 and 35 years old in good health. The V and J genes are TRBV11-1 and TRBJ2-5. The CDR3 is CASSLEYQAAYYQETQYF. Full variable domain (rest looked up from reference TRBV11-1 and TRBJ2-5): EAEVAQSPRYKITEKSQAVAFWCDPISGHATLYWYRQILGQGPELLVQFQDESVVDDSQLPKDRFSAERLKGVDSTLKIQPAELGDSAMYLCASSLEYQAAYYQETQYFGPGTRLLVL.